Here is one TCR beta chain with its context. Its target is not known. A read error may be the cause here, since a much bigger clone is one base away. These data are taken from a study of molecular identifiers for immune sequencing clone quantification. On the study more broadly: Five portions were made in replicates from RNA of roughly 21,000 or 96,000 naive CD8 cells, and four underwent sequencing. Study-wide points: The sizes of highly expanded clones could be underestimated when identical TCR molecules share a barcode. Over 99% of effector molecules, yet under 1% of naive-cell molecules, were held by clones above 20 RNA copies. Jurkat TCR RNA that was spiked in from one cell was reportedly detectable among one million naive cells.

A single record per CDR3 protein comes from TCRdb applying MiXCR to the PCR reads. Of 300,000 to 350,000 distinct CDR3 sequences in the sample, about 20% were seen once. The CDR3 is made up of 16 amino acids. CDR1 is SGHVS, CDR2 FNYEAQ, per germline. Material: naive CD8+ T cells from blood, with Jurkat cell RNA spiked in. Specified subset: FACS-sorted CD8+CD4-CCR7+CD45RA+ naive T cells. The chain combines TRBV7-6 with TRBJ2-5; TRBD2 matches 14 bases. This TCR was recovered from a human donor in good health. Some libraries in this study had Jurkat cell RNA spiked in. CDR3 amino acids: CAGSSGLAGAQETQYF. In DNA, the CDR3 is TGTGCCGGCAGCTCGGGACTAGCGGGGGCACAAGAGACCCAGTACTTC.